These 6 T cell receptor beta chains share one sample of origin, sequenced in a study of T cell responses to AZD1222 COVID-19 vaccine. Sequencing used immunoSEQ multiplex PCR; TCRdb keeps in-frame clones, though not all of them. Here the sample spans about 210,000 clones, approximately 92% being singletons. Material: peripheral blood, obtained on day 0 of AZD1222 vaccination. Every receptor here comes from an adult in good health.

V gene TRBV29-1 combines with J gene TRBJ2-1; 10 bases match TRBD2. The CDR3 extends over 16 amino acids. J was trimmed by 4 bases and V by 4 bases; bases with no gene match: 10. Germline CDR1 SQVTM, CDR2 ANQGSEA. CDR3 nucleotide sequence: TGCAGCGTTGTAGGTCGGCTAGCGGGGGATTACAATGAGCAGTTCTTC. Protein product: CSVVGRLAGDYNEQFF.

The chain employs TRBV21-1 and TRBJ2-1; TRBD1 is the table's D call and was not checked against the DNA. TRBV21-1 is a pseudogene segment. The CDR3 consists of 15 residues. The DNA for the CDR3 is TGTGCCACCAAGTCCGGGACAGGGGCCTACAATGAGCAGTTCTTC. Its protein product is CATKSGTGAYNEQFF.

In its sample, this clone was seen once. The V call is TRBV19, the J call TRBJ2-7; D possibly corresponds to TRBD2 (6 bases). The CDR3 sequence is 13 residues long. The V gene lost 2 bases and the J gene lost 6 bases, with 11 bases spanning the gap. The germline gives CDR1 LNHDA, CDR2 SQIVND (reference sequence). In DNA, the CDR3 is TGTGCCAGTAGTATACCTGGGACTCGCGAGCAGTACTTC. It codes for CASSIPGTREQYF.

This clone was recorded a few times. This sequence joins TRBV18 and TRBJ2-3; the D gene is possibly TRBD2 (6 bases). The CDR3 has 14 amino acids. Germline V CDR1 and CDR2: KGHSH, LQKENI. Trimming pared 6 bases from V and 7 bases from J, leaving 17 bases between. The DNA for the CDR3 is TGTGCCAGCTCCCCGGGGACGGCGGGGAATACGCAGTATTTT. Amino acid sequence: CASSPGTAGNTQYF.

This rearrangement joins TRBV6-2 or TRBV6-3 to TRBJ1-1; D might be TRBD1 (6 bases). Germline values: CDR1 MNHEY, CDR2 SVGEGT. This CDR3 has 14 residues. Deletions cut 6 bases from V and 1 base from J, with 12 bases between. CDR3 nucleotide sequence: TGTGCCAGCAGCCCCGTGGGGGCGAACACTGAAGCTTTCTTT. It yields the protein CASSPVGANTEAFF.

The genes are TRBV20-1 and TRBJ2-1; 9 bases map to TRBD1. The CDR3 is 18 residues long. Per germline, CDR1 DFQATT and CDR2 SNEGSKA (reference sequence). Trimming removed 3 bases from V and 8 bases from J; junction bases left unmatched: 20. In DNA, the CDR3 is TGCAGTGCTAGTAGTAGCCGGGTTGAGACAGGGGGTCTGTATGAGCAGTTCTTC. Amino acid sequence: CSASSSRVETGGLYEQFF.